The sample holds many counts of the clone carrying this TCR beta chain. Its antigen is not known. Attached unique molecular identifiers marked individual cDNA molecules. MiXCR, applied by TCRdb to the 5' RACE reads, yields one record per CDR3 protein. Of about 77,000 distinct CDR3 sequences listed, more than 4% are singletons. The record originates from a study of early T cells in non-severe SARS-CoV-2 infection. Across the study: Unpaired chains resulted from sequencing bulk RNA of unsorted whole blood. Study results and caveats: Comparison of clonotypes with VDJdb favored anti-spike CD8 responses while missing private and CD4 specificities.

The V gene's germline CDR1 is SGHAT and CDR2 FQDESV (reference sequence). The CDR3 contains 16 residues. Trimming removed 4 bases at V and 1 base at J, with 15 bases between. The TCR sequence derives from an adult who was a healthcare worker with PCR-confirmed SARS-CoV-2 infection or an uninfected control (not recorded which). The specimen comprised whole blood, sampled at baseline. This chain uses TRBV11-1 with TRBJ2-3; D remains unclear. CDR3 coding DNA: TGTGCCAGCAGCTATGGTGGGATTAGGGGCACAGATACGCAGTATTTT. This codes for CASSYGGIRGTDTQYF.